These T cell receptor beta chains were read from a single sample in a study of shared clonotypes between healthy human individuals. Assay used: immunoSEQ multiplex PCR; TCRdb lists only in-frame clones, some missing. Here the sample spans about 2.1 million clones, 93% being singletons. Specimen: naive CD8+ T cells from PBMCs. The receptor source for this set is a man younger than 30 in good health. Some clones in this sample may be carry-over from other donors' samples. Both conserved end residues are trimmed from each CDR3.

v_call	j_call	cdr3_aa
TRBV7-9	TRBJ1-2	ASSLAFHGYT
TRBV7-9	TRBJ2-7	ASSPRTSGRGTFYEQY
TRBV2	TRBJ2-1	ASSPTSSVSNEQF
TRBV28	TRBJ2-1	ASSAVNEQF
TRBV6-1	TRBJ2-7	ASRRGYEQY
TRBV5-1	TRBJ2-7	ASSQGTGSYEQY
TRBV11-2	TRBJ1-2	ASSSLTPNNYGYT
TRBV9	TRBJ1-1	ASSVGGLMNTEAF
TRBV28	TRBJ1-2	ASSLFGQGANYGYT
TRBV15	TRBJ2-1	ATSRVLNNEQF
TRBV7-9	TRBJ2-2	ASSISGRDTGELF
TRBV4-1	TRBJ2-7	ASSQDRGSSYEQY
TRBV5-5	TRBJ2-7	ASSGRLVLEQY
TRBV7-2	TRBJ2-1	ASSSYSGANEQF
TRBV29-1	TRBJ2-7	SVLDYEQY
TRBV5-8	TRBJ2-7	ASSLGVGIYEQY
TRBV5-6	TRBJ1-4	ASSLGRPNEKLF
TRBV5-4	TRBJ1-2	ASSFPGGMGYGYT
TRBV11-2	TRBJ2-4	ASRPFSRGSNIQY
TRBV9	TRBJ2-2	ASSVLAKTGGGGELF
TRBV2	TRBJ2-3	ASRSLVTDTQY
TRBV28	TRBJ2-1	ASSGLQYAVYNEQF
TRBV28	TRBJ1-1	ASSLHGRGTEAF
TRBV10-3	TRBJ1-1	AISGSGQGYEAF
TRBV11-2	TRBJ2-3	ASSSTGPGRTDTQY
TRBV28	TRBJ2-7	ASRTLTRDFSRTYEQY
TRBV2	TRBJ1-5	ASRKGADSNQPQH
TRBV2	TRBJ2-7	ASSAGTGVKEQY
TRBV19	TRBJ2-2	ASMGGSWDGELF
TRBV5-4	TRBJ2-7	ASSPSAGRTYEQY
TRBV5-1	TRBJ2-7	ASSWGLAGLYEQY
TRBV7-8	TRBJ2-7	ASSFWGTGFSEQY